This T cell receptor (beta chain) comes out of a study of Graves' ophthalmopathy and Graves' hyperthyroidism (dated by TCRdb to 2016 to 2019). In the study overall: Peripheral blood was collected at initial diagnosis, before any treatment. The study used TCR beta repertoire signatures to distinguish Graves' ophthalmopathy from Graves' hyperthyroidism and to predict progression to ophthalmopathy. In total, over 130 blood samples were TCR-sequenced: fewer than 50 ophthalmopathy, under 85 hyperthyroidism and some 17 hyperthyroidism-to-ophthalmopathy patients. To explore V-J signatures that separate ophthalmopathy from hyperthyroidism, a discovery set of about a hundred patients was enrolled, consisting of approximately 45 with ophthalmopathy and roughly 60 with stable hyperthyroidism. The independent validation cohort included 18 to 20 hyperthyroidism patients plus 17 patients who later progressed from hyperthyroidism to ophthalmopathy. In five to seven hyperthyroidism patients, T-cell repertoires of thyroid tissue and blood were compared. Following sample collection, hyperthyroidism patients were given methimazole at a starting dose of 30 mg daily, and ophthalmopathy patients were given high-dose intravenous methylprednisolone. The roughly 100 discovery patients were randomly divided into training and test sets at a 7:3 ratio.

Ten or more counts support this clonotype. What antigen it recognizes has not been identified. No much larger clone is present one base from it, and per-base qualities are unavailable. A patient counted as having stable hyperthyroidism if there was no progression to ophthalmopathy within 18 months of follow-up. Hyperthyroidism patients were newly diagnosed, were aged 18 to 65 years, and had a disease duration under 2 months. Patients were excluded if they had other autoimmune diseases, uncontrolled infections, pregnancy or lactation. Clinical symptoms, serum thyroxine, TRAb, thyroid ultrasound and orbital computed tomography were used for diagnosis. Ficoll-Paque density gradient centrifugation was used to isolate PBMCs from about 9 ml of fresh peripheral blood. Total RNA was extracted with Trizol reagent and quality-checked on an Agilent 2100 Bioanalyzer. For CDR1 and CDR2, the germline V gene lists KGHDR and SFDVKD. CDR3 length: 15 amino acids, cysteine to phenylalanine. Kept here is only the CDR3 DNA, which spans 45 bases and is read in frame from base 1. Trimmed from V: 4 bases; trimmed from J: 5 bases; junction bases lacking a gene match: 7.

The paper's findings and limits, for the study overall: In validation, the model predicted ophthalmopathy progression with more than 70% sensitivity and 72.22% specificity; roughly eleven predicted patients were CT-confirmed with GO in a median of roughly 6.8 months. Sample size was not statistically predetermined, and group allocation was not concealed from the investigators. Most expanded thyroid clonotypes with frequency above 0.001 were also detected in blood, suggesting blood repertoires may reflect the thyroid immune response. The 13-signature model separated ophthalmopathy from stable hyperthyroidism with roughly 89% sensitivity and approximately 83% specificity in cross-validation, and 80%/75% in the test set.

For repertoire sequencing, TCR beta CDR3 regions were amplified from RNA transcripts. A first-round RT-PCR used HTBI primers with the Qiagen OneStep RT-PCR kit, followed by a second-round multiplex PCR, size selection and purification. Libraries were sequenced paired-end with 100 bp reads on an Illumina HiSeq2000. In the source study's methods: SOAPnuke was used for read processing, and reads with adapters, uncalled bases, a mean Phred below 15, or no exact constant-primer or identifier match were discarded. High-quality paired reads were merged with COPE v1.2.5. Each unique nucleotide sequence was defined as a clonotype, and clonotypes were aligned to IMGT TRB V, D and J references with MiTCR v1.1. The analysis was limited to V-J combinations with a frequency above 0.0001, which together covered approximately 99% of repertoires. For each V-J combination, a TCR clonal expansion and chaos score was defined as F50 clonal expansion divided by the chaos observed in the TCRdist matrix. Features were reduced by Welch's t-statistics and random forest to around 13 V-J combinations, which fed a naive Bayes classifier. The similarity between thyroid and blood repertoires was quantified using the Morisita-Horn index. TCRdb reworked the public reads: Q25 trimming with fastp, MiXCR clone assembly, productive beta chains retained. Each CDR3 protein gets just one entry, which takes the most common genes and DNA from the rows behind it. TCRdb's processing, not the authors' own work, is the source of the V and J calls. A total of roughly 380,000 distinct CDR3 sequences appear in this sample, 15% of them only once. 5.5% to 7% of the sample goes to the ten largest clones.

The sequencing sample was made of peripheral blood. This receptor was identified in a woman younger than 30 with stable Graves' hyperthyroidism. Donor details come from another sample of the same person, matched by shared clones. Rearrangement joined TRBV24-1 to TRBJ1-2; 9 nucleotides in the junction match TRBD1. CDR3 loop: CATSDSTGGRYGYTF. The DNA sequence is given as TGTGCCACCAGTGACTCTACAGGGGGCAGGTATGGCTACACCTTC.